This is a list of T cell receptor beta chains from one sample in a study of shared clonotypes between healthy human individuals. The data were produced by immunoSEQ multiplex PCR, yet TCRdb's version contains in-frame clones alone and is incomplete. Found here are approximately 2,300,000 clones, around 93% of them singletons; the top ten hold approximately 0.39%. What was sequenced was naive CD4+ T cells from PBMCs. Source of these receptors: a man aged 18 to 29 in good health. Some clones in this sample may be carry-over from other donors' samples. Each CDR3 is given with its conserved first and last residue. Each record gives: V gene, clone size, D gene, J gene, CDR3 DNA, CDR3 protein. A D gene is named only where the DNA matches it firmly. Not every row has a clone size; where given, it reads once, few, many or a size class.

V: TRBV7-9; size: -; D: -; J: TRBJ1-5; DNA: TGTGCCAGCAGCTTAGAGGGGGATCAGCCCCAGCATTTT; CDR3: CASSLEGDQPQHF
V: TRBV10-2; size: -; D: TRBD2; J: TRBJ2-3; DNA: TGCGCCAGCAGCCCGACTAGCGGGGGGACAGATACGCAGTATTTT; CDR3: CASSPTSGGTDTQYF
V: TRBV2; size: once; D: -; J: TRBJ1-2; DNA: TGTGCCAGCAGTAGGCCCCCGGGGAATGGCTACACCTTC; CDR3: CASSRPPGNGYTF
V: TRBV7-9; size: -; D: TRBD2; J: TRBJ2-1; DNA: TGTGCCAGCAGCCGAGGACTAGCGGGAGTTGAGCAGTTCTTC; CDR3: CASSRGLAGVEQFF
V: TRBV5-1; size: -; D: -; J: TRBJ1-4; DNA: TGCGCCAGCGCCCCGGAGAGCGTTACTAATGAAAAACTGTTTTTT; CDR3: CASAPESVTNEKLFF
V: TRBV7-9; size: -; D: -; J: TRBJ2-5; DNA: TGTGCCAGCAGCTTAGTGGGACAGCTCAGGGGGGCCCAGTACTTC; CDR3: CASSLVGQLRGAQYF
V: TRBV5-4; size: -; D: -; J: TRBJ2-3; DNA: TGTGCCAGCAGCTTTTCGGGGGCGAGGACAGATACGCAGTATTTT; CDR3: CASSFSGARTDTQYF
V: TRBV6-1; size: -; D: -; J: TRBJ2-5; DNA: TGTGCCAGCAGGGTCAGGGGGGGGGAGACCCAGTACTTC; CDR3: CASRVRGGETQYF
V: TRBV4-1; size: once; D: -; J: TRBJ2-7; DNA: TGCGCCAGCAGCCAAGCCCCGGAGGAGCAGTACTTC; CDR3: CASSQAPEEQYF
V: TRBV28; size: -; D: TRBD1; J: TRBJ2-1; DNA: TGTGCCAGCAGTCCCCCGGGACAGGGGGTTGTAGGAGGGACCTACAATGAGCAGTTCTTC; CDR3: CASSPPGQGVVGGTYNEQFF
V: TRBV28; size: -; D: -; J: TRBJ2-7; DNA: TGTGCCAGCATCACCAGGGCCCCGGGGGAGCAGTACTTC; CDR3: CASITRAPGEQYF
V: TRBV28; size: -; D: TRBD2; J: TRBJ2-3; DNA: TGTGCCAGCAGCTTCTGGGGGGGATACACAGATACGCAGTATTTT; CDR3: CASSFWGGYTDTQYF
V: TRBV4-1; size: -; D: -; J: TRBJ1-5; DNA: TGCGCCAGCAGCCAAGAGGAAGTCGATCAGCCCCAGCATTTT; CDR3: CASSQEEVDQPQHF
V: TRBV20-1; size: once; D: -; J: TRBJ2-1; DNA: TGCAGTGCTAGATCTCAGTGGGAGCAGTTCTTC; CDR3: CSARSQWEQFF
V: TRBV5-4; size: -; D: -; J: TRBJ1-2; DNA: TGTGCCAGCAGCGACGTCGGTAACTATGGCTACACCTTC; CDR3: CASSDVGNYGYTF
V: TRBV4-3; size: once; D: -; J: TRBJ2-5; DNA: TGCGCCAGCAGCCAAGGGTGGGCAGGGGGGGTGGAGACCCAGTACTTC; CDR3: CASSQGWAGGVETQYF
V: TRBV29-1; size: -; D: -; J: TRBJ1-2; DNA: TGCAGCGTTGACTCCTTGAGACGGTCCAACTATGGCTACACCTTC; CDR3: CSVDSLRRSNYGYTF
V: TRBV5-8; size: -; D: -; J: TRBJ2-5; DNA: TGTGCCAGCAGCTTACAGAGTCAGGAGACCCAGTACTTC; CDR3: CASSLQSQETQYF
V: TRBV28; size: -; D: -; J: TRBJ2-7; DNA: TGTGCCAGCAGTTATGGGACTGGCACCTACGAGCAGTACTTC; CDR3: CASSYGTGTYEQYF
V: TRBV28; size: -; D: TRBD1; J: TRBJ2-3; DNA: TGTGCCAGCAGTTTCCCAGGGGGAGATACGCAGTATTTT; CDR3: CASSFPGGDTQYF
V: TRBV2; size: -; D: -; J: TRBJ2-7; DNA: TGTGCCAGCAGTGACCCCTACGAGCAGTACTTC; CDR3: CASSDPYEQYF
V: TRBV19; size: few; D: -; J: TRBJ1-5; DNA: TGTGCCAGTAGTTCAAGAGGTCCAGCTAGCAATCAGCCCCAGCATTTT; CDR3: CASSSRGPASNQPQHF
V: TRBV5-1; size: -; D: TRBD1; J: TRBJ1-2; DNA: TGCGCCAGCAGCAACAGGGGTATGGATGGCTACACCTTC; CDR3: CASSNRGMDGYTF